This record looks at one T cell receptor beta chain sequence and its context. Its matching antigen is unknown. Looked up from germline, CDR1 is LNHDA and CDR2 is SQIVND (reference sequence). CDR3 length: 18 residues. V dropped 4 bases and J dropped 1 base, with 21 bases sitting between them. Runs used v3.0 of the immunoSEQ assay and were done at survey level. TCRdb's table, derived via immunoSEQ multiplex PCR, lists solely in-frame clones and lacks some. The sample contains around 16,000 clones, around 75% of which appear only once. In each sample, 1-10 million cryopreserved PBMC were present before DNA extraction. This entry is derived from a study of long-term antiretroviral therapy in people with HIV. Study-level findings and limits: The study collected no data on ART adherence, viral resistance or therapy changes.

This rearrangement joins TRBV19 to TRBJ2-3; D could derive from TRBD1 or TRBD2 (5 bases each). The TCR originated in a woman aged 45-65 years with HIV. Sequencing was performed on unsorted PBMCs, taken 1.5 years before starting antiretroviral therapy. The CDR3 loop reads CASSRLDRGKGGTDTQYF. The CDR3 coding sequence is TGTGCCAGTAGTAGGCTGGATCGGGGAAAAGGGGGCACAGATACGCAGTATTTT.